Listed below are T cell receptor beta chains from one sample, sequenced in a study of T cell responses to AZD1222 COVID-19 vaccine. TCRdb keeps only in-frame clones here, not all; method: immunoSEQ multiplex PCR. Seen here are roughly 110,000 clones, roughly 90% observed once, and the top ten hold under 9.5%. This specimen consisted of peripheral blood, obtained 28 days after the second AZD1222 dose. The receptors were sampled from an adult who received the AZD1222 COVID-19 vaccine. CDR3s include the opening cysteine and the closing phenylalanine or tryptophan. A D gene is named only where the DNA matches it firmly. Clone size is given for some rows only: seen once, a few or many times, or a class if the clone is expanded.

clone_size,v_call,j_call,d_call,cdr3_nt,cdr3_aa
-,TRBV27,TRBJ1-4,-,TGTGCCAGCAGCCCGAGAGGAGCAACTAATGAAAAACTGTTTTTT,CASSPRGATNEKLFF
-,TRBV7-2,TRBJ1-5,-,TGTGCCAGCAGCACATACAGCGACGGTCAGCCCCAGCATTTT,CASSTYSDGQPQHF
-,TRBV3-1/TRBV3-2,TRBJ2-7,TRBD1,TGTGCCAGCAGACGCGGAACGGACAGGGGTCGCGAGCAGTACTTC,CASRRGTDRGREQYF
-,TRBV6-1,TRBJ2-3,-,TGTGCCAGCCTAGCAGATATTACAGATACGCAGTATTTT,CASLADITDTQYF
-,TRBV5-1,TRBJ1-1,TRBD1,TGCGCCAGCAACCCAGGGGGCGCGGACACTGAAGCTTTCTTT,CASNPGGADTEAFF
-,TRBV27,TRBJ1-1,TRBD1,TGTGCCAGCAGTTCGGTAGGGACAGGGAAAGACACTGAAGCTTTCTTT,CASSSVGTGKDTEAFF
-,TRBV6-4,TRBJ1-1,-,TGTGCCAGCAGCTCTTCCGGACAGAGTGAAGCTTTCTTT,CASSSSGQSEAFF
-,TRBV19,TRBJ2-5,-,TGTGCCAGTAGTATCGTGGGCCTCCAAGAGACCCAGTACTTC,CASSIVGLQETQYF
-,TRBV4-2,TRBJ1-2,TRBD1,TGTGCCAGCAGCCAAGGAACCGGACAGGCGGGCGGCTACACCTTC,CASSQGTGQAGGYTF
-,TRBV19,TRBJ2-2,TRBD2,TGTGCCAGTAAAACAAAGCGGGGGGCCCCCACCGGGGAGCTGTTTTTT,CASKTKRGAPTGELFF
-,TRBV19,TRBJ1-5,-,TGTGCCAGTAGTAACGGACAGTACAATCAGCCCCAGCATTTT,CASSNGQYNQPQHF
once,TRBV4-1,TRBJ1-1,-,TGCGCCAGCAGCCAAGGGCCCTCCGGGAGGGCTAACACTGAAGCTTTCTTT,CASSQGPSGRANTEAFF
many,TRBV29-1,TRBJ2-1,-,TGCAGCGTTGTTCACCCCTCGGGGACGGAGCAGTTCTTC,CSVVHPSGTEQFF
-,TRBV19,TRBJ2-5,-,TGTGCCAGTAGTGGGGCCGCAAACGGGGAGACCCAGTACTTC,CASSGAANGETQYF
-,TRBV4-1,TRBJ1-3,-,TGCGCCAGCAGCCAGGTTACAGGGTTTGTAAACACCATATATTTT,CASSQVTGFVNTIYF
-,TRBV7-9,TRBJ1-5,-,TGTGCCAGCAGCTTACAAGGTCAGCAGCCCCAGCATTTT,CASSLQGQQPQHF
-,TRBV5-6,TRBJ2-1,TRBD2,TGTGCCAGCAGCCCGATCGACTGGGAGGGCGAGCAGTTCTTC,CASSPIDWEGEQFF
-,TRBV6-1,TRBJ2-1,-,TGTGCCAGCAGTGAAATGGCCTACAATGAGCAGTTCTTC,CASSEMAYNEQFF
-,TRBV3-1/TRBV3-2,TRBJ2-5,TRBD1,TGTGCCAGCGCGGCCCCCACAGGGGCGGCAGAGACCCAGTACTTC,CASAAPTGAAETQYF
-,TRBV12-5,TRBJ2-2,-,TGTGCTAGTGGTTCCTACGACAGCACCGGGGAGCTGTTTTTT,CASGSYDSTGELFF
once,TRBV5-4,TRBJ2-7,TRBD1,TGTGCCAGCAGCTTGAAGTTCTCAGGGGGCGCCTACGAGCAGTACTTC,CASSLKFSGGAYEQYF
-,TRBV7-8,TRBJ1-6,-,TGTGCCAGCAGCCGGAGGGGCGACCAGATGTTCTGGGGTTCACCCCTCCACTTT,CASSRRGDQMFWGSPLHF
-,TRBV21-1,TRBJ2-5,-,TGTGCCAGCAGCAAAGATTTCACAGGGCCAGGAGAGACCCAGTACTTC,CASSKDFTGPGETQYF
-,TRBV19,TRBJ2-5,TRBD2,TGTGCCAGTAGTAACTCCGCGGGGGGGGACCCCCAAGAGACCCAGTACTTC,CASSNSAGGDPQETQYF
-,TRBV19,TRBJ1-5,TRBD1,TGTGCCTTTTGTATATTTTTAAGACGACAGGGGATGTCGAGGACGGGTCAGCCCCAGCATTTT,CAFCIFLRRQGMSRTGQPQHF
-,TRBV4-1,TRBJ2-5,TRBD2,TGCGCCAGCAGCCCCGCGAGGAGCGGGAGCCTGGGAGAGACCCAGTACTTC,CASSPARSGSLGETQYF
few,TRBV7-2,TRBJ2-7,-,TGTGCCAGCAGCTTAGCGATTGGAGCCTACGAGCAGTACTTC,CASSLAIGAYEQYF
-,TRBV18,TRBJ2-2,-,TGTGCCAGCTCACCACCGCGAGGGAACACCGGGGAGCTGTTTTTT,CASSPPRGNTGELFF
once,TRBV5-1,TRBJ1-1,-,TGCGCCAGCAGCTCATTGGGGGTCATGAGGGACACTGAAGCTTTCTTT,CASSSLGVMRDTEAFF
-,TRBV11-2,TRBJ1-5,-,TGTGCCAGCAGCTTAGATCGCATGCAGCCCCAGCATTTT,CASSLDRMQPQHF
-,TRBV5-6,TRBJ2-7,-,TGTGCCAGCAGCTTAATTTCGGAGGTGAAGTACTTC,CASSLISEVKYF
-,TRBV6-2/TRBV6-3,TRBJ2-4,-,TGTGCCAGCAGTTACTACCCAGGTTCCGCCAAAAACATTCAGTACTTC,CASSYYPGSAKNIQYF
-,TRBV4-3,TRBJ2-7,-,TGCGCCAGCAGCACGATAGCAGCGGCTCACTACGAGCAGTACTTC,CASSTIAAAHYEQYF
-,TRBV5-1,TRBJ1-1,-,TGCGCCAGCAGCTTAGAAGTGAACACTGAAGCTTTCTTT,CASSLEVNTEAFF
-,TRBV10-3,TRBJ2-7,-,TGTGCCATCAGTGGTGGATCAAGGGAGACCTACGAGCAGTACTTC,CAISGGSRETYEQYF
once,TRBV30,TRBJ2-7,-,TGTGCCTGGAGTCCTGGGGGATCGGCGTACGAGCAGTACTTC,CAWSPGGSAYEQYF
-,TRBV27,TRBJ2-2,TRBD1,TGTGCCAGCAGCTCACAGGGGCACGGGGAGCTGTTTTTT,CASSSQGHGELFF
-,TRBV6-2/TRBV6-3,TRBJ1-5,-,TGTGCCAGCAGTCACCCCGGGGATTATAGCAATCAGCCCCAGCATTTT,CASSHPGDYSNQPQHF
-,TRBV4-1,TRBJ2-1,-,TGCGCCAGCAGCCAAGAGCGGACTTTCGGCTCCTACAATGAGCAGTTCTTC,CASSQERTFGSYNEQFF
-,TRBV7-3,TRBJ1-2,-,TGTGCCAGCAGCTTAGAGTCGGAGGGCGGGGGCTACACCTTC,CASSLESEGGGYTF